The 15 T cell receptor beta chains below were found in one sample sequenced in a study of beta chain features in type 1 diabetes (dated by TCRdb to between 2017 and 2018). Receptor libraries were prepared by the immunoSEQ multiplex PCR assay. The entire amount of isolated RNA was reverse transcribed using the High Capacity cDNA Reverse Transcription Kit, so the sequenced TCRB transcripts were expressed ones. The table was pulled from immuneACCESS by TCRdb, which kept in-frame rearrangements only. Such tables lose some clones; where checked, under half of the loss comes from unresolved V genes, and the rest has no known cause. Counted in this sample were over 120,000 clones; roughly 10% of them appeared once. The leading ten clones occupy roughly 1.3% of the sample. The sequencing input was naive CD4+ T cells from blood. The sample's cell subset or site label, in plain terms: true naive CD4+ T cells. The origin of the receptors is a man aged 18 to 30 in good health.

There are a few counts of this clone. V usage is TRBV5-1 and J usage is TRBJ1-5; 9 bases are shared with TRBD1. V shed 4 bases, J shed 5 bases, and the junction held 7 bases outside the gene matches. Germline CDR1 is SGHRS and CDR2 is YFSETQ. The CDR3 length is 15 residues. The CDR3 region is CASSEQGAAYQPQHF. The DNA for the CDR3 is TGCGCCAGCAGCGAACAGGGGGCGGCTTATCAGCCCCAGCATTTT.

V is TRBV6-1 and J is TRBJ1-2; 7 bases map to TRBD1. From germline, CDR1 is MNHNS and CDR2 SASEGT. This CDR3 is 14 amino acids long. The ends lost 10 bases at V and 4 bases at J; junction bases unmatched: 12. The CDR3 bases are TGTGCCACGCAGGGGGATCGACCTTCCTATGGCTACACCTTC. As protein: CATQGDRPSYGYTF.

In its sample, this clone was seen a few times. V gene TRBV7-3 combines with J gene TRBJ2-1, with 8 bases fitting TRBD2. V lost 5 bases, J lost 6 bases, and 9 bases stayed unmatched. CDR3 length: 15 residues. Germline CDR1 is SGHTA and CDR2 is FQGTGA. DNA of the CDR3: TGTGCCAGCAGCCCCGGGGTAGCGGGGCTCAATGAGCAGTTCTTC. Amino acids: CASSPGVAGLNEQFF.

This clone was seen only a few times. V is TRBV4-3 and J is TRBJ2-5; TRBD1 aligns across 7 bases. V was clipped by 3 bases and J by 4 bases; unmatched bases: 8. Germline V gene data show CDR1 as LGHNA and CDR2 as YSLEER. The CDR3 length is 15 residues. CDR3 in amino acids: CASSHQFNRGETQYF. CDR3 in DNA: TGCGCCAGCAGCCACCAATTCAACAGGGGAGAGACCCAGTACTTC.

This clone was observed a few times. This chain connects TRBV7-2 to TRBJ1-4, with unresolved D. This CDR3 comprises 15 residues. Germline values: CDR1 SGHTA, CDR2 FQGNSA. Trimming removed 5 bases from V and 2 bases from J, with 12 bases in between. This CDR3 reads CASSTVGWTNEKLFF. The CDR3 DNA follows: TGTGCCAGCAGCACCGTTGGCTGGACTAATGAAAAACTGTTTTTT.

This CDR3 is CASSETGASNQPQHF. DNA for the CDR3: TGTGCCAGCAGTGAGACAGGGGCTTCCAATCAGCCCCAGCATTTT. The chain uses TRBV6-1 and TRBJ1-5, with TRBD1 identical over 8 bases. Germline-derived CDR1 and CDR2 are MNHNS and SASEGT. Germline trimming cut 3 bases from V and 3 bases from J; bases unmatched to any gene: 4. The CDR3 has 15 amino acids.

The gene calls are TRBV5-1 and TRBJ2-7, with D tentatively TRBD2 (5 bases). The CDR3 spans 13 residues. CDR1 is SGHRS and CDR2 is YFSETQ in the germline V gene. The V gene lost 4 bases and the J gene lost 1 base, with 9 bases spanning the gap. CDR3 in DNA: TGCGCCAGCAGCGAAGCGGTGTCCTACGAGCAGTACTTC. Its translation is CASSEAVSYEQYF.

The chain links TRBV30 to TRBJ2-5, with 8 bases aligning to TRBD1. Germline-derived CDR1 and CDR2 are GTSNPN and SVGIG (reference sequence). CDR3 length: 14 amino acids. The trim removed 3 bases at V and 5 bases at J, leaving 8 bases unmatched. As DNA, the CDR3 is TGTGCCTGGAGCGACAGGGGTTTCGGGGAGACCCAGTACTTC. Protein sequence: CAWSDRGFGETQYF. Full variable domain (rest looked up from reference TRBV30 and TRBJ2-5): SQTIHQWPATLVQPVGSPLSLECTVEGTSNPNLYWYRQAAGRGLQLLFYSVGIGQISSEVPQNLSASRPQDRQFILSSKKLLLSDSGFYLCAWSDRGFGETQYFGPGTRLLVL.

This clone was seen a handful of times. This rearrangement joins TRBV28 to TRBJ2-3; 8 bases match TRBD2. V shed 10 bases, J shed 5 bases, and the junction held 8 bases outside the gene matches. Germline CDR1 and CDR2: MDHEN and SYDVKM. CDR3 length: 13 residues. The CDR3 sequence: CAIAGGAVDTQYF. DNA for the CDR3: TGTGCCATCGCCGGGGGGGCGGTAGATACGCAGTATTTT.

CDR3 protein: CASSLVRGAYNEQFF. The DNA of the CDR3 is TGTGCCAGCAGCTTGGTCCGGGGGGCTTACAATGAGCAGTTCTTC. The V gene is TRBV5-4, the J gene TRBJ2-1; TRBD2 might be the D (7 bases). This CDR3 has 15 amino acids. V lost 0 bases to trimming and J lost 4 bases, with 11 bases between them. The germline V gene has CDR1 SGHNT and CDR2 YYREEE (reference sequence).

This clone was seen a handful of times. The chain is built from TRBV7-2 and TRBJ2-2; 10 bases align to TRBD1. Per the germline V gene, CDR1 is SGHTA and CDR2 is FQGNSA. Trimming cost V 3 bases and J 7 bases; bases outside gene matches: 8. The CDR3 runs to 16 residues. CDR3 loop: CASSLGGTGAHGELFF. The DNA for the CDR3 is TGTGCCAGCAGCTTGGGGGGGACAGGGGCCCACGGGGAGCTGTTTTTT.

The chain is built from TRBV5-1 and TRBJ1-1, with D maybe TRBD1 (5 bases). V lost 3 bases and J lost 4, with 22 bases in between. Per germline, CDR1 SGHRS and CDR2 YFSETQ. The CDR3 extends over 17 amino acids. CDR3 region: CASSSRGLGRIGTEAFF. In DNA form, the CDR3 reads TGCGCCAGCAGCTCACGGGGGTTGGGGCGCATTGGCACTGAAGCTTTCTTT.

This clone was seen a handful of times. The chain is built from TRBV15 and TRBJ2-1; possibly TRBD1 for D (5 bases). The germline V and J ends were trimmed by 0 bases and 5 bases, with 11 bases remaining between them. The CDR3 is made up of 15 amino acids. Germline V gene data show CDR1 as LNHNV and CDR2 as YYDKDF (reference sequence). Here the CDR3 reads CATSRDRAGNNEQFF. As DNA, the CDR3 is TGTGCCACCAGCAGAGATAGGGCAGGGAACAATGAGCAGTTCTTC.

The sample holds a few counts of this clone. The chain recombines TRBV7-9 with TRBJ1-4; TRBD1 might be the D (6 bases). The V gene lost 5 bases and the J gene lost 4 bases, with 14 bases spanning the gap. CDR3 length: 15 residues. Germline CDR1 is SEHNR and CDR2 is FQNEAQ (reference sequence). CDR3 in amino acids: CASSVPTGVNEKLFF. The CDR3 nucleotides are TGTGCCAGCAGCGTTCCGACAGGAGTTAATGAAAAACTGTTTTTT.

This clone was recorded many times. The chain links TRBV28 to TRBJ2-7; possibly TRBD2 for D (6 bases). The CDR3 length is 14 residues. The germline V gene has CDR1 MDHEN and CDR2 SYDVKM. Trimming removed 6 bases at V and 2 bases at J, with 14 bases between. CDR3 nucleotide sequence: TGTGCCAGCAGGGACTACGGACGGACCTACGAGCAGTACTTC. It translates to CASRDYGRTYEQYF. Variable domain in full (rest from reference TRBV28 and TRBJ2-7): DVKVTQSSRYLVKRTGEKVFLECVQDMDHENMFWYRQDPGLGLRLIYFSYDVKMKEKGDIPEGYSVSREKKERFSLILESASTNQTSMYLCASRDYGRTYEQYFGPGTRLTVT.